This TCR beta chain derives from a study of metastatic and nonmetastatic thyroid tumors. TCRdb re-analyzed the PCR reads using MiXCR. The sample includes around 89,000 clones, more than 12% of them seen just once. Germline assignment: CDR1 MGHRA and CDR2 YSYEKL. The CDR3 is made up of 18 amino acids. V was shortened by 0 bases and J by 4 bases, with 20 bases between the two germline ends. Thyroid surgery took place with no prior treatment in any patient. The receptor was derived from a female donor with papillary thyroid cancer or a benign thyroid nodule (not recorded which). Some clones in this sample may be carry-over from other donors' samples. This sequence joins TRBV4-1 and TRBJ2-3, with D maybe TRBD2 (5 bases). Material: blood. Written as DNA, the CDR3 is TGCGCCAGCAGCCAAGAGTCCCCTAGCATAGCGAGGGCAGATACGCAGTATTTT. Protein: CASSQESPSIARADTQYF.